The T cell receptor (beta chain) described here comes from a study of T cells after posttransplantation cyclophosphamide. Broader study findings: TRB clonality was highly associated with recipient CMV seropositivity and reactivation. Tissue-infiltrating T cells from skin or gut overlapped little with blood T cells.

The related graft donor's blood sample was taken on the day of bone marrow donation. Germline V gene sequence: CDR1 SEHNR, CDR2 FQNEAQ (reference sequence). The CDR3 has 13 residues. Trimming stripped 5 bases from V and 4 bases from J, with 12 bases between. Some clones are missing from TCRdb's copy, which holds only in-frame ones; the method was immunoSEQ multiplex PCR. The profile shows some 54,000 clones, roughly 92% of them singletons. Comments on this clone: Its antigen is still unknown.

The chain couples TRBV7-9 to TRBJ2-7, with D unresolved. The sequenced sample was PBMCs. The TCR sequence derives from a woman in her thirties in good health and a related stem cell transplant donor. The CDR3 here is CASSPLGSYEQYF. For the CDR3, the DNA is TGTGCCAGCAGCCCTCTGGGCTCTTACGAGCAGTACTTC.